In its sample, the clone carrying this T cell receptor beta chain was seen once. Its antigen remains unknown. Generated by immunoSEQ multiplex PCR, the TCRdb table keeps only in-frame clones and is missing some. This sample has some 72,000 clones, with roughly 88% found just once. The sample originates from a study of identifying expanded T cells in peripheral blood. The study's findings and limits: Roughly two-week clone count variance significantly increased as total template count grew. Over around two and four weeks, about 17 and 20 clones changed, versus roughly 1.2 between replicates.

Collection occurred without any documented infections or immune events in donors. The origin of this receptor is a person between 18 and 75 years old in good health. Specimen: blood.

CDR3 nucleotides: TGTGCCAGCAGCTTAGCTGGGGGGGCGGGTGGAAACACCATATATTTT. The encoded protein is CASSLAGGAGGNTIYF. The chain employs TRBV7-2 and TRBJ1-3, with a possible D match to TRBD1 (6 bases). The germline V gene encodes CDR1 SGHTA and CDR2 FQGNSA. V was cut by 0 bases and J by 3 bases, with 12 bases left in between. The CDR3 loop spans 16 amino acids.